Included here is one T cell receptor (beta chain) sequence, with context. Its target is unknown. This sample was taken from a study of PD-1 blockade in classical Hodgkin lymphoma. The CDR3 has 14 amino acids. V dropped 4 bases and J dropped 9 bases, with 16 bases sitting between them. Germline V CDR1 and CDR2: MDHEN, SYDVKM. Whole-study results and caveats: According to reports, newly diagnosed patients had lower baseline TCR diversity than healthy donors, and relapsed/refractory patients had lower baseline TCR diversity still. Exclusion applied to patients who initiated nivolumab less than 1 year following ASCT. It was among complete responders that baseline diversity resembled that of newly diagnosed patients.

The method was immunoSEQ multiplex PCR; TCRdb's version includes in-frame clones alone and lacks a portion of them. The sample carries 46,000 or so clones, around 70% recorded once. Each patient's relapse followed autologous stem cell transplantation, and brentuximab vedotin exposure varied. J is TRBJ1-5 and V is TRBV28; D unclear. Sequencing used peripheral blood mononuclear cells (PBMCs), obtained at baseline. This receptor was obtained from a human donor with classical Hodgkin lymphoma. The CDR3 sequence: CASSSPGVVGPQHF. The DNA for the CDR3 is TGTGCCAGCAGTTCGCCCGGGGTGGTGGGGCCCCAGCATTTT.